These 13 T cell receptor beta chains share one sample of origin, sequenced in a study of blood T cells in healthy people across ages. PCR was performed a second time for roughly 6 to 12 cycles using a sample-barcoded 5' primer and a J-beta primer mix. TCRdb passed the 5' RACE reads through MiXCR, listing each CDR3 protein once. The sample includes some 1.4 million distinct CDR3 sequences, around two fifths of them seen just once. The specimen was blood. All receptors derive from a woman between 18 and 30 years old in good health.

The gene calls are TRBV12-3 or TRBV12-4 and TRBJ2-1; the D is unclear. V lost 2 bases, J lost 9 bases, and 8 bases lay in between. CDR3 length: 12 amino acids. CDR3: CASSLSVREQFF. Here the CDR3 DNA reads TGTGCCAGCAGTTTATCGGTCCGTGAGCAGTTCTTC.

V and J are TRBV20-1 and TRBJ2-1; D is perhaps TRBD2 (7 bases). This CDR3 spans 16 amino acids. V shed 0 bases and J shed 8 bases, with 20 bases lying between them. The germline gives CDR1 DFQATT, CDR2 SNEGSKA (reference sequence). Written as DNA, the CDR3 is TGCAGTGCTAGAGATCAAGGGGGAGGGCCCTTACATGAGCAGTTCTTC. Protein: CSARDQGGGPLHEQFF.

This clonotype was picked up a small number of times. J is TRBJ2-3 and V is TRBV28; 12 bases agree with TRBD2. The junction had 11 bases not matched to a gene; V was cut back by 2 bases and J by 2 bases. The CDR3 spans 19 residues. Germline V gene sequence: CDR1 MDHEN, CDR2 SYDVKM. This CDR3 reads CASSLAPATSGGHTDTQYF. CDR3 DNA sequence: TGTGCCAGCAGTTTAGCTCCCGCGACTAGCGGGGGCCACACAGATACGCAGTATTTT. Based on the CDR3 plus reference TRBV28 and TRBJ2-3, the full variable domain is DVKVTQSSRYLVKRTGEKVFLECVQDMDHENMFWYRQDPGLGLRLIYFSYDVKMKEKGDIPEGYSVSREKKERFSLILESASTNQTSMYLCASSLAPATSGGHTDTQYFGPGTRLTVL.

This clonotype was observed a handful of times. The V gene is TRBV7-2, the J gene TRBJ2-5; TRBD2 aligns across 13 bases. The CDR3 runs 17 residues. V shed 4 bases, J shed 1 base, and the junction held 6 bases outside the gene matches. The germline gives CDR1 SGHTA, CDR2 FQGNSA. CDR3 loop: CASSSGWTSGSQETQYF. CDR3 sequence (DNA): TGTGCCAGCAGCTCTGGGTGGACTAGCGGGAGCCAAGAGACCCAGTACTTC.

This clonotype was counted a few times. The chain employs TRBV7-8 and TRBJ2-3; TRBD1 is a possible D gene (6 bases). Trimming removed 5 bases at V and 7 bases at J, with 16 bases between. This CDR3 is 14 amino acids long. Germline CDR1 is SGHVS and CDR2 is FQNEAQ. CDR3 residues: CASSQPGHLNTQYF. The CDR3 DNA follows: TGTGCCAGCAGCCAACCGGGACACCTGAATACGCAGTATTTT.

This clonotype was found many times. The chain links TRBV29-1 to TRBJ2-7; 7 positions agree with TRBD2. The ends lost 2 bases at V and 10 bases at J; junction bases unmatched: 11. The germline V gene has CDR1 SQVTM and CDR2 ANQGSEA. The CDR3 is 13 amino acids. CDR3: CSVERTGRDTQYF. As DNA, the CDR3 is TGCAGCGTTGAAAGGACGGGGAGGGATACCCAGTACTTC.

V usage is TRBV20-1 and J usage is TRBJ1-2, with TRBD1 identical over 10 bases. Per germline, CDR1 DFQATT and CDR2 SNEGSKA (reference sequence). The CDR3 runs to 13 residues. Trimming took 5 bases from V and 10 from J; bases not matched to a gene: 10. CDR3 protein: CSAGPGQGLVYTF. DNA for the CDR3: TGCAGTGCTGGCCCGGGACAGGGGTTGGTCTACACCTTC.

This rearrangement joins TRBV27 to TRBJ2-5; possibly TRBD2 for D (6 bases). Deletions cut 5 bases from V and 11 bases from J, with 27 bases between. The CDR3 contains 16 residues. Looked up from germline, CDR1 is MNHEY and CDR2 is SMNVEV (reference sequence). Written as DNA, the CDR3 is TGTGCCAGCAGTCACCTTGGGGGGTCAACCTACAATGAGCAGTACTTC. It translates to CASSHLGGSTYNEQYF.

Written as DNA, the CDR3 is TGTGCCAGCAGTTTTACCCCCTACTCGCAGTACTTC. Translating gives CASSFTPYSQYF. The chain uses TRBV28 and TRBJ2-7, with D unclear. The CDR3 is made up of 12 amino acids. Looked up from germline, CDR1 is MDHEN and CDR2 is SYDVKM. Trimming cost V 3 bases and J 9 bases, with 12 bases left between them.

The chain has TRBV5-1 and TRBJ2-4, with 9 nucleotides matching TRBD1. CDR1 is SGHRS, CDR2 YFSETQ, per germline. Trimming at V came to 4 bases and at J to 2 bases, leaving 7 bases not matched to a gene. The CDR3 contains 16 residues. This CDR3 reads CASSPGQGISKNIQYF. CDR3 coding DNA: TGCGCCAGCAGCCCAGGACAGGGGATATCCAAAAACATTCAGTACTTC.

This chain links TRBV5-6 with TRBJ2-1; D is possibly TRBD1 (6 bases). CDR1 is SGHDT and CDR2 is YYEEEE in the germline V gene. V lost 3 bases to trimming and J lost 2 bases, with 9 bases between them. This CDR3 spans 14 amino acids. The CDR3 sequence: CASSSGHPYNEQFF. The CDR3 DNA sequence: TGTGCCAGCAGCTCGGGACACCCCTACAATGAGCAGTTCTTC.

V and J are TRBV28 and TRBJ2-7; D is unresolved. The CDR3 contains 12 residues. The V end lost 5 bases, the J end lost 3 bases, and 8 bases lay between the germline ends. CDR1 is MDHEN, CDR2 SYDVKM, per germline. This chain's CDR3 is CASSDVDYEQYF. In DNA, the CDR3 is TGTGCCAGCAGTGATGTCGACTACGAGCAGTACTTC.

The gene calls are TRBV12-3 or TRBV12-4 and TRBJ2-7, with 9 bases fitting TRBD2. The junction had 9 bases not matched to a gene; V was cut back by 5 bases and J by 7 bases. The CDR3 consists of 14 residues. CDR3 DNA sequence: TGTGCCAGCAGTCCTTATAGCGGGGGCGGGGAGCAGTACTTC. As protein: CASSPYSGGGEQYF.